Following are 26 T cell receptor beta chains from one sample sequenced in a study of blood T cell repertoires in COVID-19. Sequenced by immunoSEQ multiplex PCR; TCRdb stores in-frame clones only, minus some. The profile shows about half a million clones, 75% to 90% of them singletons. The material sequenced was peripheral blood. The origin of the receptors is a human donor in a cohort sampled during active COVID-19.

The gene calls are TRBV24-1 and TRBJ2-1; 7 positions agree with TRBD2. This CDR3 has 17 amino acids. Per the germline V gene, CDR1 is KGHDR and CDR2 is SFDVKD. The V segment lost 3 bases and the J segment 6 bases; nucleotides outside the gene matches: 13. CDR3 DNA sequence: TGTGCCACCAGTGATACTACAGCGGGACTAAATTTCAATGAGCAGTTCTTC. Its translation: CATSDTTAGLNFNEQFF.

This clone has only one observation. The rearrangement joins TRBV7-8 to TRBJ1-1, with TRBD1 matching 9 bases. Losses at the gene ends were 1 base for V and 4 bases for J; bases not matched to a gene: 4. The germline V gene encodes CDR1 SGHVS and CDR2 FQNEAQ. The CDR3 totals 15 residues. CDR3 sequence reads: CASSLVDRGGTEAFF. The CDR3 DNA reads as TGTGCCAGCAGCTTAGTGGACAGGGGAGGCACTGAAGCTTTCTTT.

The chain combines TRBV7-3 with TRBJ2-1, with D unclear. Per germline, CDR1 SGHTA and CDR2 FQGTGA. V was trimmed by 2 bases and J by 6 bases, leaving 8 bases between them. The CDR3 contains 13 residues. The CDR3 sequence is CASSLGPANEQFF. The CDR3 region has the DNA TGTGCCAGCAGCTTAGGGCCCGCCAATGAGCAGTTCTTC.

The gene calls are TRBV11-1 and TRBJ2-3; TRBD1 matches at 9 bases. Germline V gene data show CDR1 as SGHAT and CDR2 as FQDESV (reference sequence). This CDR3 contains 16 residues. The junction had 8 bases not matched to a gene; V was cut back by 5 bases and J by 2 bases. Here the CDR3 DNA reads TGTGCCAGCAGCCCTGGGACAGGGCCCATCACAGATACGCAGTATTTT. Protein sequence: CASSPGTGPITDTQYF. The variable domain in full, completed from reference TRBV11-1 and TRBJ2-3, reads EAEVAQSPRYKITEKSQAVAFWCDPISGHATLYWYRQILGQGPELLVQFQDESVVDDSQLPKDRFSAERLKGVDSTLKIQPAELGDSAMYLCASSPGTGPITDTQYFGPGTRLTVL.

CDR3 amino acids: CASSVQAQGSYEQYF. DNA of the CDR3: TGTGCCAGCAGCGTACAGGCCCAGGGGTCCTACGAGCAGTACTTC. The V call is TRBV9, the J call TRBJ2-7; D possibly corresponds to TRBD1 (6 bases). The CDR3 is made up of 15 amino acids. The germline V and J ends were trimmed by 1 base and 1 base, with 12 bases remaining between them. Per germline, CDR1 SGDLS and CDR2 YYNGEE.

The rearrangement joins TRBV30 to TRBJ1-1, with 7 positions matching TRBD1. Per the germline V gene, CDR1 is GTSNPN and CDR2 is SVGIG (reference sequence). The length of the CDR3 is 17 residues. J was trimmed by 1 base and V by 2 bases; bases with no gene match: 13. The CDR3 loop reads CAWSRGDSLPPNTEAFF. The CDR3 DNA reads as TGTGCCTGGAGTAGGGGGGACAGCTTACCCCCGAACACTGAAGCTTTCTTT.

The chain combines TRBV18 with TRBJ1-4, with D possibly TRBD1 on 6 matching bases. The CDR3 is made up of 14 amino acids. Germline assignment: CDR1 KGHSH and CDR2 LQKENI. V shed 4 bases and J shed 4 bases, with 10 bases lying between them. CDR3 region: CASSLGHRNEKLFF. CDR3 nucleotides: TGTGCCAGCTCACTGGGACACCGTAATGAAAAACTGTTTTTT.

The chain combines TRBV3-1 (or the pseudogene TRBV3-2) with TRBJ1-5; a weak D match, TRBD1 (5 bases). Germline V gene sequence: CDR1 LGHDT, CDR2 YNNKEL (reference sequence). The CDR3 extends over 16 amino acids. Trimming removed 0 bases at V and 7 bases at J, with 16 bases between. DNA for the CDR3: TGTGCCAGCAGCCAAGAATTTCTCGGGGGTAGGCAGCCCCAGCATTTT. This gives the protein CASSQEFLGGRQPQHF.

The chain recombines TRBV6-6 with TRBJ2-3; D may be TRBD1 (6 bases). V gave up 2 bases and J gave up 2 bases, with 14 bases separating them. The CDR3 runs to 16 residues. Germline assignment: CDR1 MNHNY and CDR2 SVGAGI (reference sequence). CDR3 nucleotides: TGTGCCAGCAGTTACAAGGGACACGGTAACACAGATACGCAGTATTTT. This encodes CASSYKGHGNTDTQYF.

This clone was found once. The junction departs from germline at one end; a sequencing error may be responsible. The chain recombines TRBV7-7 with TRBJ2-7, with TRBD2 matching 9 bases. Germline CDR1 SSHAT, CDR2 FNYEAQ (reference sequence). This CDR3 contains 14 residues. The CDR3: CASSSSGTPYEQYF. CDR3 bases: TGTGCTAGCAGCTCTAGCGGGACCCCCTACGAGCAGTACTTC.

The gene calls are TRBV4-1 and TRBJ2-1, with 8 nucleotides matching TRBD2. Germline CDR1 MGHRA, CDR2 YSYEKL. V was pared by 4 bases and J by 0 bases, with 11 bases of the junction left unmatched. This CDR3 is 18 amino acids long. The CDR3 is CASSRLAGQSSSYNEQFF. DNA for the CDR3: TGCGCCAGCAGCCGGCTAGCGGGCCAATCGAGCTCCTACAATGAGCAGTTCTTC.

This chain joins TRBV5-5 and TRBJ1-3, with a weak D call TRBD1 (6 bases). The CDR3 contains 14 residues. V was cut by 4 bases and J by 1 base, with 9 bases left in between. Germline V lookup: CDR1 SGHKS, CDR2 YYEKEE (reference sequence). CDR3 amino acids: CASSAGVSGNTIYF. The CDR3 region has the DNA TGTGCCAGCAGCGCAGGGGTGTCTGGAAACACCATATATTTT.

The gene calls are TRBV11-2 and TRBJ2-3; TRBD2 might be the D (5 bases). The CDR3 has 14 amino acids. The germline gives CDR1 SGHAT, CDR2 FQNNGV. Between the trimmed V and J ends, which lost 7 bases and 5 bases, there was a span of 16 bases. The CDR3 is CASILGARVDTQYF. The CDR3 nucleotides read TGTGCCAGCATACTGGGAGCTAGAGTAGATACGCAGTATTTT.

The J gene is TRBJ1-1, the V gene TRBV7-2; D gene ambiguous. Trimming pared 4 bases from V and 0 bases from J, leaving 15 bases between. Per the germline V gene, CDR1 is SGHTA and CDR2 is FQGNSA. CDR3 length equals 16 residues. The CDR3 DNA reads as TGTGCCAGCAGCTCCCAGGTCGTTGGCCTGAACACTGAAGCTTTCTTT. It encodes CASSSQVVGLNTEAFF.

This clone was picked up a small number of times. This sequence joins TRBV7-9 and TRBJ1-2; D not resolved. The CDR3 totals 15 residues. Trimming stripped 3 bases from V and 7 bases from J, with 18 bases between. Germline CDR1 is SEHNR and CDR2 is FQNEAQ (reference sequence). CDR3 residues: CASSFAPSMMVGYTF. The CDR3 DNA follows: TGTGCCAGCAGCTTTGCACCGTCTATGATGGTTGGCTACACCTTC.

The gene calls are TRBV3-1 (or the pseudogene TRBV3-2) and TRBJ2-5, with 7 bases matching TRBD1. The J segment lost 5 bases and the V segment lost 3 bases, leaving 6 bases of the junction unmatched. Germline V gives CDR1 LGHDT, CDR2 YNNKEL (reference sequence). The CDR3 runs to 14 residues. CDR3 sequence (DNA): TGTGCCAGCAGCCAGTGGGACAGTGGGGAGACCCAGTACTTC. This translates into CASSQWDSGETQYF.

The V gene is TRBV12-3 or TRBV12-4, the J gene TRBJ1-4; D unclear. The CDR3 consists of 12 residues. Trimming took 6 bases from V and 8 from J, leaving 10 bases between them. Here the CDR3 reads CASSPRGEKLFF. The CDR3 coding sequence is TGTGCCAGCAGCCCCAGAGGGGAAAAACTGTTTTTT.

This sequence joins TRBV5-6 and TRBJ2-2; D is possibly TRBD2 (5 bases). V lost 6 bases to trimming and J lost 1 base, with 16 bases between them. The germline gives CDR1 SGHDT, CDR2 YYEEEE. This CDR3 is 16 amino acids long. CDR3 loop: CASTAGGLLNTGELFF. The DNA for the CDR3 is TGTGCCAGCACCGCGGGCGGCCTCCTGAACACCGGGGAGCTGTTTTTT. The variable domain in full, completed from reference TRBV5-6 and TRBJ2-2, reads DAGVTQSPTHLIKTRGQQVTLRCSPKSGHDTVSWYQQALGQGPQFIFQYYEEEERQRGNFPDRFSGHQFPNYSSELNVNALLLGDSALYLCASTAGGLLNTGELFFGEGSRLTVL.

The chain uses TRBV7-2 and TRBJ2-1; perhaps TRBD2 as D (6 bases). Germline V CDR1 and CDR2: SGHTA, FQGNSA. There are 14 residues in the CDR3. V was shortened by 2 bases and J by 12 bases, with 17 bases between the two germline ends. DNA of the CDR3: TGTGCCAGCAGCTTAACGGGAGTGACGTTCGGGCAGTTCTTC. It translates to CASSLTGVTFGQFF. Drawing the rest from reference TRBV7-2 and TRBJ2-1, the complete variable domain is GAGVSQSPSNKVTEKGKDVELRCDPISGHTALYWYRQSLGQGLEFLIYFQGNSAPDKSGLPSDRFSAERTGGSVSTLTIQRTQQEDSAVYLCASSLTGVTFGQFFGPGTRLTVL.

The chain recombines TRBV15 with TRBJ2-1; D may be TRBD2 (5 bases). V was trimmed by 1 base and J by 6 bases, leaving 16 bases between them. This CDR3 spans 16 amino acids. Germline V CDR1 and CDR2: LNHNV, YYDKDF (reference sequence). The CDR3 protein is CATSRGGLAGVNEQFF. CDR3 DNA: TGTGCCACCAGCAGAGGTGGGCTAGCTGGGGTCAATGAGCAGTTCTTC.

The chain recombines TRBV6-5 with TRBJ1-4; TRBD1 aligns across 11 bases. CDR1 is MNHEY and CDR2 is SVGAGI in the germline V gene. V lost 8 bases and J lost 3; bases outside the gene matches: 5. The CDR3 sequence is 15 residues long. The CDR3 sequence is CASSTDRGPNEKLFF. In nucleotides, the CDR3 is TGTGCCAGCTCCACGGACAGGGGGCCTAATGAAAAACTGTTTTTT.

V usage is TRBV27 and J usage is TRBJ1-1; possibly TRBD1 for D (5 bases). V was cut by 5 bases and J by 1 base, with 11 bases left in between. CDR3 size: 14 residues. The V gene's germline CDR1 is MNHEY and CDR2 SMNVEV (reference sequence). CDR3 nucleotides: TGTGCCAGCAGTATTAGGAGGGGGAACACTGAAGCTTTCTTT. Translating it yields CASSIRRGNTEAFF.

A remark on this clone: The same CDR3 arises from other DNA sequences in this sample as well. The rearrangement uses TRBV11-2 and TRBJ1-3; unclear D gene. Germline-derived CDR1 and CDR2 are SGHAT and FQNNGV. This CDR3 comprises 15 residues. The V end lost 1 base, the J end lost 4 bases, and 11 bases lay between the germline ends. DNA for the CDR3: TGTGCCAGCAGCTTAGGTCAAAATTCCGGAAACACCATATATTTT. Protein product: CASSLGQNSGNTIYF.

J is TRBJ2-2 and V is TRBV5-1; 8 bases align to TRBD1. Germline CDR1 SGHRS, CDR2 YFSETQ. The CDR3 length is 15 residues. With V trimmed by 3 bases and J by 1 base, 2 bases remained unmatched. The CDR3, as DNA: TGCGCCAGCAGCTCGGACAGGGTGAACACCGGGGAGCTGTTTTTT. It translates to CASSSDRVNTGELFF.

V is TRBV19 and J is TRBJ2-6, with D possibly TRBD2 on 7 matching bases. There are 16 residues in the CDR3. Trimming left V 9 bases short and J 2 bases short, with 17 bases between. Germline CDR1 reads LNHDA; CDR2 reads SQIVND (reference sequence). CDR3 DNA: TGTGCCAGCGAGAACGGGGGGCGACCTGGGGCCAACGTCCTGACTTTC. This codes for CASENGGRPGANVLTF.

The chain combines TRBV5-4 with TRBJ2-5, with a weak D call TRBD1 (6 bases). Germline-derived CDR1 and CDR2 are SGHNT and YYREEE (reference sequence). V lost 0 bases and J lost 3, with 6 bases in between. This CDR3 is built from 13 residues. CDR3 loop: CASSLGTEETQYF. The CDR3 region has the DNA TGTGCCAGCAGCTTGGGGACAGAAGAGACCCAGTACTTC.